This T cell receptor beta chain appears in the sequencing data of a study of human T cells and chemical hapten exposure. Sequencing started from total RNA isolated from unfractionated whole blood. In TCRdb, the 5' RACE reads were re-called with MiXCR into one record per CDR3 protein. This table holds about 140,000 distinct CDR3 sequences, 4.1% found once. The source of this sequence is a female donor in good health.

For the CDR3, the DNA is TGTGCCAGCAGCAAAGCAACAGTGGCTGGAAACACCATATATTTT. Protein product: CASSKATVAGNTIYF. This chain links TRBV6-5 with TRBJ1-3; D is unclear. The CDR3 is 15 residues long. In germline, CDR1 is MNHEY, CDR2 SVGAGI. Trimming removed 6 bases at V and 2 bases at J, with 14 bases between.